Sequencing of this T cell receptor (beta chain) was carried out in a study of identical twins listed by TCRdb under 2016. Broadly, across the study: To test whether fetal clonotypes persist, the study used deep sequencing on TCR alpha and beta repertoires from monozygotic twins, unrelated adults of various ages, and cord blood. Replicate twin experiments were performed at different times using different library preparation protocols to rule out contamination.

Only healthy Caucasian donors were included. From the germline V gene, CDR1 is SGHTA and CDR2 is FQGNSA. Measured from the cysteine to the phenylalanine, the CDR3 is 17 residues long. Only the CDR3 portion is preserved as DNA: 51 bases, with reading frame beginning at the first base. Germline trimming amounts to 0 bases on V and 4 bases on J, with 8 as the count of junction bases outside the gene matches. Turning to this clonotype: Its antigen is not yet known. Qualities for individual bases were not recorded, and no much larger clone is one base off.

Broader findings and caveats from the paper: Compared with coincidental sharing between unrelated individuals, an excess of low generation-probability sequences was observed among out-of-frame TCR alpha sequences shared between twins. Recombination models systematically underestimated out-of-frame TCR alpha sharing in monozygotic twins but agreed with sharing between unrelated individuals. Because the same donors could not be followed over many years, the conclusions depended on cross-sectional statistical analysis. Fewer insertions were carried by abundant cord blood beta clonotypes, a similar but weaker trend appeared in young adult naive repertoires, and no such trend appeared in memory repertoires. Excess twin sharing in beta out-of-frame sequences was weaker because fewer shared sequences lowered the signal-to-noise ratio. Invariant T cells such as MAIT and iNKT could partly confound zero-insertion analyses, though diverse VJ usage argued against this for most clonotypes.

The library was made by 5' RACE. Data came from an Illumina HiSeq 2000. A universal primer binding site was added through template switching, and the final cDNA carried a unique molecular identifier so that TCR cDNA molecules could be counted accurately. First-strand cDNA for TCR alpha and beta chains was synthesized from specific primers in the conserved constant-segment region. Each cDNA library was double barcoded, with a SMART-Mk sample barcode plus Illumina barcodes, to control for contamination. Two successive PCR steps introduced TruSeq adapter sequences along with Illumina sample barcodes. The TCR alpha and beta cDNA libraries were sequenced on the Illumina HiSeq platform using custom primers. The paper's data handling went like this. MiGEC processed the raw reads to extract unique molecular identifiers, while MiXCR was used to determine the CDR3 positions. For each individual, recombination models were inferred using an EM algorithm with the repgenHMM and IGoR tools. The analysis of shared clonotypes was done with the tcR package in R, with sharing normalized by the product of cloneset sizes. Out-of-frame nonproductive sequences were analyzed to study raw recombination free of thymic and clonal selection effects. TCRdb cleaned the public reads at Q25 with fastp, built clones with MiXCR and kept in-frame beta chains. Every CDR3 protein is listed once, alongside the most common genes and DNA of its rows. For this entry, the V and J calls and clone size follow TCRdb and not the study's own pipeline. This sample holds 1.5 million to 2 million distinct CDR3 sequences; less than 40% were observed only once. The ten biggest clones cover approximately 0.25% of the sample.

Sequencing used cord blood. Recombination linked TRBV7-2 to TRBJ1-4; 7 bases in the junction line up with TRBD1. The TCR originated in a newborn girl in good health. The bases are TGTGCCAGCAGCTTAGCTCCCGCGGGGACAGTTAATGAAAAACTGTTTTTT. Its translation reads: CASSLAPAGTVNEKLFF.